The 32 T cell receptor beta chains below were found in one sample sequenced in a study of OX40 agonist ivuxolimab in advanced cancers. Libraries were prepared by immunoSEQ multiplex PCR; TCRdb keeps only in-frame clonotypes and omits some of them. The data contain roughly 110,000 clones, roughly 90% of them singletons. This specimen consisted of CD4+ or CD8+ T cells sorted from blood, obtained in a trial of the OX40 agonist ivuxolimab. These receptor sequences come from an adult with an advanced solid tumor such as melanoma, head and neck, liver or kidney cancer.

The chain employs TRBV5-6 and TRBJ1-5; TRBD1 might be the D (6 bases). The germline V gene encodes CDR1 SGHDT and CDR2 YYEEEE. Trimming took 0 bases from V and 2 from J, leaving 6 bases between them. This CDR3 is 14 amino acids long. The CDR3: CASSLGTGNQPQHF. CDR3 in DNA: TGTGCCAGCAGCTTGGGGACAGGCAATCAGCCCCAGCATTTT. The variable domain in full, with the rest retrieved from reference TRBV5-6 and TRBJ1-5, is DAGVTQSPTHLIKTRGQQVTLRCSPKSGHDTVSWYQQALGQGPQFIFQYYEEEERQRGNFPDRFSGHQFPNYSSELNVNALLLGDSALYLCASSLGTGNQPQHFGDGTRLSIL.

The J gene is TRBJ1-5, the V gene TRBV27; D perhaps matches TRBD1 (5 bases). With 1 base removed from V and 1 base from J, the gap between germline ends came to 35 bases. The CDR3 contains 24 residues. Germline-derived CDR1 and CDR2 are MNHEY and SMNVEV (reference sequence). CDR3 nucleotides: TGTGCCAGCAGTTTATTCGAGGTCCCTCTCTGGCCCGAATCGCACTGGGGGAGCAATCAGCCCCAGCATTTT. Translation gives CASSLFEVPLWPESHWGSNQPQHF.

This sequence joins TRBV6-6 and TRBJ2-1; 7 nucleotides agree with TRBD1. This CDR3 spans 15 amino acids. Trimming at V came to 2 bases and at J to 5 bases, leaving 6 bases not matched to a gene. CDR1 is MNHNY, CDR2 SVGAGI, per germline (reference sequence). This CDR3 reads CASSYPGQVDNEQFF. CDR3 in DNA: TGTGCCAGCAGTTACCCTGGACAGGTTGACAATGAGCAGTTCTTC.

In its sample, this clone was seen a few times. The chain combines TRBV7-9 with TRBJ2-3; D is perhaps TRBD2 (6 bases). The CDR3 loop spans 15 amino acids. Germline-derived CDR1 and CDR2 are SEHNR and FQNEAQ (reference sequence). Trimming shortened V by 5 bases and J by 1 base, and 13 bases separated the two germline ends. The CDR3 coding sequence is TGTGCCAGCAGCACTTCTTGGGGGGGCACAGATACGCAGTATTTT. Translated, it gives CASSTSWGGTDTQYF. Full variable domain (rest looked up from reference TRBV7-9 and TRBJ2-3): DTGVSQNPRHKITKRGQNVTFRCDPISEHNRLYWYRQTLGQGPEFLTYFQNEAQLEKSRLLSDRFSAERPKGSFSTLEIQRTEQGDSAMYLCASSTSWGGTDTQYFGPGTRLTVL.

The rearrangement joins TRBV18 to TRBJ2-1; 8 bases line up with TRBD2. Germline V gives CDR1 KGHSH, CDR2 LQKENI. V gave up 10 bases and J gave up 8 bases; unmatched junction bases: 7. The CDR3 loop spans 12 amino acids. CDR3 DNA sequence: TGTGCCACCAGAGCGGGGGAGGATGAGCAGTTCTTC. Translated: CATRAGEDEQFF.

The chain combines TRBV28 with TRBJ2-7; no clear D gene. The CDR3 sequence is 12 residues long. The ends were cut back, 4 bases at V and 3 bases at J, with 7 bases in the middle. Germline-derived CDR1 and CDR2 are MDHEN and SYDVKM. The DNA for the CDR3 is TGTGCCAGCAGTTCCACCCGCTACGAGCAGTACTTC. This encodes CASSSTRYEQYF. Filled out from reference TRBV28 and TRBJ2-7, the complete variable domain reads DVKVTQSSRYLVKRTGEKVFLECVQDMDHENMFWYRQDPGLGLRLIYFSYDVKMKEKGDIPEGYSVSREKKERFSLILESASTNQTSMYLCASSSTRYEQYFGPGTRLTVT.

This sequence joins TRBV10-3 and TRBJ1-5, with D uncertain. This CDR3 has 14 residues. V was shortened by 4 bases and J by 7 bases, with 14 bases between the two germline ends. Germline-derived CDR1 and CDR2 are ENHRY and SYGVKD. The CDR3 protein is CAISGGGGSQPQHF. The CDR3 DNA follows: TGTGCCATCAGTGGAGGTGGAGGGTCCCAGCCCCAGCATTTT.

The chain has TRBV7-6 and TRBJ2-7; 8 bases map to TRBD1. In germline, CDR1 is SGHVS, CDR2 FNYEAQ. V was pared by 5 bases and J by 4 bases, with 7 bases of the junction left unmatched. The CDR3 is 14 residues long. The CDR3 nucleotides read TGTGCCAGCAGCATCAGGGGGCGCGAATACGAGCAGTACTTC. Residues: CASSIRGREYEQYF.

This chain links TRBV10-1 with TRBJ1-1, with D unresolved. The CDR3 is made up of 15 amino acids. Trimming took 0 bases from V and 10 from J, leaving 18 bases between them. Looked up from germline, CDR1 is WNHNN and CDR2 is SYGVQD (reference sequence). CDR3 in amino acids: CASSESTGSTGVAFF. The DNA of the CDR3 is TGCGCCAGCAGTGAGTCCACCGGGAGCACCGGAGTAGCTTTCTTT.

Concerning this clone itself: A junction boundary mismatches the germline segment, possibly from a read error. V gene TRBV7-7 combines with J gene TRBJ2-3; 11 positions agree with TRBD2. This CDR3 spans 16 amino acids. Germline CDR1 SSHAT, CDR2 FNYEAQ (reference sequence). DNA of the CDR3: TGTGCTAGCAGCCGGGGGGGACTAGCGGGCACAGATACGCAGTATTTT. This encodes CASSRGGLAGTDTQYF.

This chain joins TRBV7-6 and TRBJ2-7; D call uncertain. The V end lost 0 bases, the J end lost 11 bases, and 8 bases lay between the germline ends. Germline V gene data show CDR1 as SGHVS and CDR2 as FNYEAQ. The CDR3 covers 11 residues. The CDR3 nucleotides are TGTGCCAGCAGCTTAGCGGAAAAGGAGTACTTC. This sequence encodes CASSLAEKEYF.

This clone was picked up a small number of times. This chain joins TRBV18 and TRBJ2-7; D tentatively reads TRBD1 or TRBD2 (5 bases each). CDR3 size: 14 residues. With 4 bases removed from V and 3 bases from J, the gap between germline ends came to 13 bases. In germline, CDR1 is KGHSH, CDR2 LQKENI. The CDR3 bases are TGTGCCAGCTCACTGGGACCAGGCATCTACGAGCAGTACTTC. This codes for CASSLGPGIYEQYF.

This sequence joins TRBV19 and TRBJ1-4; D is possibly TRBD1 (5 bases). CDR1 is LNHDA and CDR2 is SQIVND in the germline V gene (reference sequence). This CDR3 has 15 amino acids. The V end was cut by 5 bases, the J end by 8 bases, with 18 bases between. DNA of the CDR3: TGTGCCAGTAGTCGAGGGGAAAGGAGGTCAGAAAAACTGTTTTTT. Its translation is CASSRGERRSEKLFF.

The V gene is TRBV4-2, the J gene TRBJ2-1, with 10 bases identical to TRBD2. Unmatched junction bases numbered 8, after V lost 5 bases and J lost 4 bases. The CDR3 spans 16 residues. The germline V gene encodes CDR1 LGHNA and CDR2 YNFKEQ. The CDR3 nucleotides are TGTGCCAGCAGCTTCACCGGGACTAGCGAATACAATGAGCAGTTCTTC. Encoded protein: CASSFTGTSEYNEQFF.

This rearrangement joins TRBV18 to TRBJ2-3, with 10 bases identical to TRBD1. V lost 1 base, J lost 0 bases, and 7 bases stayed unmatched. The CDR3 totals 18 residues. Germline CDR1 is KGHSH and CDR2 is LQKENI. The CDR3: CASSPLGTGVRSTDTQYF. In DNA, the CDR3 is TGTGCCAGCTCACCACTGGGGACAGGGGTGAGGAGCACAGATACGCAGTATTTT. The full variable domain, with the rest looked up from reference TRBV18 and TRBJ2-3, is NAGVMQNPRHLVRRRGQEARLRCSPMKGHSHVYWYRQLPEEGLKFMVYLQKENIIDESGMPKERFSAEFPKEGPSILRIQQVVRGDSAAYFCASSPLGTGVRSTDTQYFGPGTRLTVL.

V and J are TRBV5-6 and TRBJ1-1; TRBD1 matches at 7 bases. The V gene end was trimmed by 5 bases and the J gene end by 4 bases; junction bases not matched to a gene: 5. Germline CDR1 SGHDT, CDR2 YYEEEE. The CDR3 totals 13 residues. In DNA form, the CDR3 reads TGTGCCAGCAGAATAGGGGGCTTCACTGAAGCTTTCTTT. Protein: CASRIGGFTEAFF.

This clone has just one count. One end of the junction varies from germline; a read error may be responsible. V gene TRBV5-1 combines with J gene TRBJ1-5; weak D call: TRBD1 (5 bases). Germline CDR1 and CDR2: SGHRS and YFSETQ. The CDR3 runs to 14 residues. Here the CDR3 reads CASSLRGANEPQHF. The CDR3 coding sequence is TGCGCCAGCAGCTTGAGAGGGGCCAATGAGCCCCAGCATTTT.

The chain is built from TRBV5-8 and TRBJ1-3; no clear D gene. CDR3 size: 14 residues. Germline lookup yields CDR1 SGHTS and CDR2 YDEGEE. Trimming cost V 4 bases and J 2 bases, with 10 bases left between them. This chain's CDR3 is CASSPTAAGNTIYF. In nucleotides, the CDR3 is TGTGCCAGCAGCCCCACAGCAGCTGGAAACACCATATATTTT. Full variable domain (outside the CDR3, taken from reference TRBV5-8 and TRBJ1-3): EAGVTQSPTHLIKTRGQQATLRCSPISGHTSVYWYQQALGLGLQFLLWYDEGEERNRGNFPPRFSGRQFPNYSSELNVNALELEDSALYLCASSPTAAGNTIYFGEGSWLTVV.

This chain's CDR3 is CASSFPQGYYGYTF. The CDR3 coding sequence is TGTGCCAGCAGCTTCCCACAGGGTTACTATGGCTACACCTTC. The chain employs TRBV5-6 and TRBJ1-2, with D possibly being TRBD1 (6 bases). CDR3 size: 14 residues. The V end was cut by 2 bases, the J end by 3 bases, with 11 bases between. Germline V gene lookup returns CDR1 SGHDT and CDR2 YYEEEE.

This clone was counted a single time. V is TRBV7-3 and J is TRBJ2-7, with 7 positions matching TRBD1. This CDR3 has 14 amino acids. Trimming took 2 bases from V and 2 from J; bases not matched to a gene: 3. Germline-derived CDR1 and CDR2 are SGHTA and FQGTGA. The CDR3 DNA sequence: TGTGCCAGCAGCTTAGGACAGGTACCCTACGAGCAGTACTTC. Amino acid sequence: CASSLGQVPYEQYF.

This chain joins TRBV5-6 and TRBJ2-7, with 7 bases lining up with TRBD1. V dropped 4 bases and J dropped 7; count of bases not matched to a gene: 5. Germline-derived CDR1 and CDR2 are SGHDT and YYEEEE. The CDR3 loop spans 12 amino acids. CDR3 region: CASSGRGREQYF. CDR3 sequence (DNA): TGTGCCAGCAGCGGTAGGGGGCGAGAGCAGTACTTC.

V is TRBV6-5 and J is TRBJ1-2; 8 bases fit TRBD1. With 7 bases clipped from V and 6 bases from J, the junction kept 7 bases outside the gene matches. There are 13 residues in the CDR3. Germline assignment: CDR1 MNHEY and CDR2 SVGAGI. CDR3 loop: CASTRQGTNGYTF. Here the CDR3 DNA reads TGTGCCAGCACAAGACAGGGGACAAATGGCTACACCTTC.

The chain has TRBV6-5 and TRBJ2-7, with D possibly matching TRBD2 (6 bases). This CDR3 has 11 residues. Trimming removed 7 bases at V and 6 bases at J, with 10 bases between. The germline gives CDR1 MNHEY, CDR2 SVGAGI. The CDR3 region has the DNA TGTGCCAGCACCCTAGCGTTCGAGCAGTACTTC. Residues: CASTLAFEQYF.

This sequence joins TRBV28 and TRBJ1-3; TRBD1 is a possible D gene (6 bases). V was clipped by 8 bases and J by 2 bases, with 7 bases between them. Germline CDR1 is MDHEN and CDR2 is SYDVKM. The CDR3 is 12 residues long. DNA of the CDR3: TGTGCCAGCTACAGGGCTGGAAACACCATATATTTT. Translating it yields CASYRAGNTIYF.

The chain combines TRBV10-3 with TRBJ2-5, with D maybe TRBD1 (6 bases). The CDR3 spans 10 residues. The germline V gene encodes CDR1 ENHRY and CDR2 SYGVKD. V gave up 10 bases and J gave up 3 bases, with 6 bases separating them. CDR3 region: CATGEETQYF. DNA for the CDR3: TGTGCCACAGGGGAAGAGACCCAGTACTTC.

The chain links TRBV2 to TRBJ2-6; 10 nucleotides agree with TRBD1. In germline, CDR1 is SNHLY, CDR2 FYNNEI. This CDR3 region has 16 residues. Unmatched junction bases numbered 4, after V lost 8 bases and J lost 0 bases. Written as DNA, the CDR3 is TGTGCCAGCTGGGGACAGGGGTCCTCTGGGGCCAACGTCCTGACTTTC. It yields the protein CASWGQGSSGANVLTF.

This clone was counted once. One end of the junction varies from germline; a read error may be responsible. V is TRBV7-7 and J is TRBJ1-3, with D unclear. CDR3 length: 14 residues. Germline CDR1 reads SSHAT; CDR2 reads FNYEAQ (reference sequence). CDR3 sequence (DNA): TGTGCTAGCAGCTTAGGTACCTCTGGAAACACCATATATTTT. Encoded protein: CASSLGTSGNTIYF.

The rearrangement uses TRBV11-3 and TRBJ2-1; 13 bases line up with TRBD2. V gave up 5 bases and J gave up 7 bases; unmatched junction bases: 14. Per the germline V gene, CDR1 is SGHNT and CDR2 is YENEEA. This CDR3 is built from 18 residues. CDR3 in amino acids: CASSNELAGGRLANEQFF. CDR3 nucleotide sequence: TGTGCCAGCAGCAACGAACTAGCGGGAGGGCGGTTAGCAAATGAGCAGTTCTTC.

The chain uses TRBV11-2 and TRBJ1-5; 9 bases align to TRBD1. This CDR3 has 14 residues. The germline gives CDR1 SGHAT, CDR2 FQNNGV. V shed 1 base, J shed 6 bases, and the junction held 1 base outside the gene matches. CDR3 sequence (DNA): TGTGCCAGCAGCTTAGCGGACAGGGGTCAGCCCCAGCATTTT. This codes for CASSLADRGQPQHF.

J is TRBJ1-2 and V is TRBV6-5; D perhaps matches TRBD1 (5 bases). CDR1 is MNHEY and CDR2 is SVGAGI in the germline V gene. Trimming left V 4 bases short and J 10 bases short, with 10 bases between. This CDR3 comprises 11 residues. The CDR3 sequence is CASSSDSVYTF. DNA of the CDR3: TGTGCCAGCAGTTCCGACAGCGTCTACACCTTC.

The chain combines TRBV27 with TRBJ2-7; 12 bases are a match to TRBD2. Germline CDR1 reads MNHEY; CDR2 reads SMNVEV (reference sequence). J was trimmed by 5 bases and V by 5 bases; bases with no gene match: 10. This CDR3 is 16 amino acids long. CDR3 sequence: CASSPLLAGGLNEQYF. The CDR3 bases are TGTGCCAGCAGTCCCCTACTAGCGGGAGGCCTCAACGAGCAGTACTTC.

This chain links TRBV7-3 with TRBJ2-3, with D uncertain. The germline CDR1 and CDR2 sequences are SGHTA and FQGTGA. This CDR3 comprises 12 residues. V was pared by 3 bases and J by 3 bases, with 4 bases between. The CDR3 is CASSFGTDTQYF. The CDR3 DNA sequence: TGTGCCAGCAGCTTTGGAACAGATACGCAGTATTTT.